This T cell receptor (beta chain) was sequenced during a study of graft-versus-host responses after intestinal transplantation. Study outcomes and limitations: Allograft graft-versus-host to host-versus-graft clonal ratios ran high in patients with graft-donor T cell macrochimerism.

The data were produced by immunoSEQ multiplex PCR, yet TCRdb's version contains in-frame clones alone and is incomplete. This table holds 90,000 to 120,000 clones, over 75% found once. Concerning this clone: Its antigen remains unknown.

Germline V gene data show CDR1 as SGHTA and CDR2 as FQGNSA. V was trimmed by 4 bases and J by 5 bases, leaving 15 bases between them. This CDR3 contains 14 residues. J is TRBJ2-7 and V is TRBV7-2; D is unresolved. This specimen was unstimulated CD4+ T cells sorted from spleen or lymph node cells, taken before intestinal transplant. The receptor comes from a human donor who received an intestinal transplant. CDR3 nucleotides: TGTGCCAGCAGCTGGCGTCGCGAAATTGACGAGCAGTACTTC. It encodes CASSWRREIDEQYF.